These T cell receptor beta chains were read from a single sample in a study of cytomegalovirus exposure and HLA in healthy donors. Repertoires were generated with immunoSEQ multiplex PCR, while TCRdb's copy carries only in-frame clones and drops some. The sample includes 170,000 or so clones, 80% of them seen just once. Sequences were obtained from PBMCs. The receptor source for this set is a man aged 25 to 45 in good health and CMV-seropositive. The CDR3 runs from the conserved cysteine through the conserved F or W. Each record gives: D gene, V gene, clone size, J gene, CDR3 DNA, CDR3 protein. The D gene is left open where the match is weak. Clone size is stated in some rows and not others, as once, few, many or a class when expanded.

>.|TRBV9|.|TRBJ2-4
TGTGCCAGCAGCCAAGGGGGTGGCGGAAACATTCAGTACTTC
CASSQGGGGNIQYF
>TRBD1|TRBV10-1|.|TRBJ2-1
TGCGCCAGCAGTGAAGGACAGGGCAGCTACAATGAGCAGTTCTTC
CASSEGQGSYNEQFF
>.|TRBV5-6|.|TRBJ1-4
TGTGCCAGCAGCTCCTCAGGGTGGACTAATGAAAAACTGTTTTTT
CASSSSGWTNEKLFF
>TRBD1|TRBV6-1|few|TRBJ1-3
TGTGCCAGCAGTGGACGACAGGGGAGCTCTGGAAACACCATATATTTT
CASSGRQGSSGNTIYF
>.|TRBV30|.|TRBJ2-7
TGTGCCTGGAGTTTCCGGGAAAGGGGGTTCTACGAGCAGTACTTC
CAWSFRERGFYEQYF
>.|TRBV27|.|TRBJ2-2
TGTGCCAGTTGGGGGACACAGAACACCGGGGAGCTGTTTTTT
CASWGTQNTGELFF
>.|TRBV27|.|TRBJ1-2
TGTGCCAGCAGTCCAAACCGGGACACGAACTATGGCTACACCTTC
CASSPNRDTNYGYTF
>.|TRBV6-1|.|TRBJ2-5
TGTGCCAGCAGTGAAGCGCACCGGGAGACCCAGTACTTC
CASSEAHRETQYF
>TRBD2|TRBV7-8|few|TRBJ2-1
TGTGCCAGCAGCTTAGGGCTGGCTAGCGGGAGGCTTTACAATGAGCAGTTCTTC
CASSLGLASGRLYNEQFF
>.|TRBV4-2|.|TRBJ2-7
TGTGCCAGCAGCCAAGAGAGGGTCTCCTACGAGCAGTACTTC
CASSQERVSYEQYF
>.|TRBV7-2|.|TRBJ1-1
TGTGCCAGCAGCTTAGGGCATATGAACACTGAAGCTTTCTTT
CASSLGHMNTEAFF
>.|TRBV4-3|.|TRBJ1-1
TGCGCCAGCAGCCGCAGGGCCGGGGCGCCTATGGGGGGTTTGGCGAACACTGAAGCTTTCTTT
CASSRRAGAPMGGLANTEAFF
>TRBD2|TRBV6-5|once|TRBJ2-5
TGTGCCAGCAGTTATAATATAGCGGGAGGAGGAGAGACCCAGTACTTC
CASSYNIAGGGETQYF
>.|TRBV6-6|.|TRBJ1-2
TGTGCCAGCAGTTACCTAACAGGGTCTCGTAGCTATGGCTACACCTTC
CASSYLTGSRSYGYTF
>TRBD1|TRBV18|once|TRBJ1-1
TGTGCCAGCTCCCGGACAGGGGGCCCGGGGACTGAAGCTTTCTTT
CASSRTGGPGTEAFF
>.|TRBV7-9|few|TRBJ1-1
TGTGCCAGCAGCTCGTCCGGGGGGCGGGGGGACACTGAAGCTTTCTTT
CASSSSGGRGDTEAFF
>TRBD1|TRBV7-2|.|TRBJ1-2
TGTGCCAGCAGCGGGACAGGGAACTATGGCTACACCTTC
CASSGTGNYGYTF
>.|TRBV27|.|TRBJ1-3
TGTGCCAGCAGGGCAGGGGCTGGAAACACCATATATTTT
CASRAGAGNTIYF
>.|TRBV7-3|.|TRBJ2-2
TGTGCCAGCAGCCCCAAAAGGACAGCCCTCCCGAACACCGGGGAGCTGTTTTTT
CASSPKRTALPNTGELFF
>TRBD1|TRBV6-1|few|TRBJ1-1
TGTGCCACCCGATCGGGACAGGGATCTAACACTGAAGCTTTCTTT
CATRSGQGSNTEAFF
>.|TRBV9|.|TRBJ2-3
TGTGCCAGCAGGGGCTCAACCGGCACAGATACGCAGTATTTT
CASRGSTGTDTQYF
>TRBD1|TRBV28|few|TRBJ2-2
TGTGCCAGCAGGGGAGCTTGGGACAGGCCCGAGGCCGGGGAGCTGTTTTTT
CASRGAWDRPEAGELFF
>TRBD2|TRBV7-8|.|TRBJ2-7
TGTGCCAGCAGCTCCAGCGGGGGGCCGTCCTACGAGCAGTACTTC
CASSSSGGPSYEQYF
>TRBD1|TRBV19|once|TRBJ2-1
TGTGCCAGTAGTCCCGGACAGGGGGCCGATGAGCAGTTCTTC
CASSPGQGADEQFF
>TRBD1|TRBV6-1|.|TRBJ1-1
TGTGCCAGCAGCCCCCTGACAGGGGATACTGAAGCTTTCTTT
CASSPLTGDTEAFF
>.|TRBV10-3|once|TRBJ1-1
TGTGCCATCAGTGAGGGTTGGGGGGGCCCGAACACTGAAGCTTTCTTT
CAISEGWGGPNTEAFF
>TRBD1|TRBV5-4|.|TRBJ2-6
TGTGCCAGCAGCTCGGACAGGGGGAGCTCTGGGGCCAACGTCCTGACTTTC
CASSSDRGSSGANVLTF
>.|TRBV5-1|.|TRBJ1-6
TGCGCCAGCAGCCCCAGACAGGATTCAGCACCCCTCCACTTT
CASSPRQDSAPLHF
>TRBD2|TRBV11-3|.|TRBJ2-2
TGTGCCAGCACCTTCGGGCTAGCGGACACCGGGGAGCTGTTTTTT
CASTFGLADTGELFF
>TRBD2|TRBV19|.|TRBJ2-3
TGTGCCAGTAGTTCCCACTCCGGGACTAGCGGGGGGAGGACAGATACGCAGTATTTT
CASSSHSGTSGGRTDTQYF
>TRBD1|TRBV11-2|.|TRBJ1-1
TGTGCCAGCAGCCCCCGGGAGGGGGCCCTTTCGGACACTGAAGCTTTCTTT
CASSPREGALSDTEAFF
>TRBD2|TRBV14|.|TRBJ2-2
TGTGCCAGCAGCCGCGAAGTACGGGGACTAGCGAGTAACACCGGGGAGCTGTTTTTT
CASSREVRGLASNTGELFF
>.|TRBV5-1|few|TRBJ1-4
TGCGCCAGCAGCTTGGATTTTATTGAAAAACTGTTTTTT
CASSLDFIEKLFF
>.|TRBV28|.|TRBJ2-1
TGTGCCACCTCTGGTGAAGCGAATACAGGCGATGAGCAGTTCTTC
CATSGEANTGDEQFF
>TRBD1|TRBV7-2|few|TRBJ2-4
TGTGCCAGCATAGAACAGGGGGCTGGGAACATTCAGTACTTC
CASIEQGAGNIQYF